The T cell receptor beta chain under discussion was sequenced for a study of neurological immune-mediated disorders (dated by TCRdb to about 2019). With regard to the full study: Among the roughly 35 multiple sclerosis patients, approximately 30 had relapsing-remitting MS and 3 had secondary progressive MS. Peripheral blood TCR-beta repertoires from patients with HTLV-I-associated myelopathy (HAM/TSP), patients with multiple sclerosis, and healthy controls were compared in the study using UMI-based sequencing. Alongside PBMC samples, the set of about 100 TCR-beta libraries contained longitudinal samples, technical triplicates, and paired CD4+ and CD8+ T-cell subsets that had been sorted. Of the approximately 65 subjects in the cohort, around 15 were HAM/TSP patients, some 34 were multiple sclerosis patients, and 20 were healthy controls. The research as a whole found: TCR clonal expansion was highest in HAM/TSP patients and lowest in MS patients, with MS patients falling below even healthy controls. No clinical or MRI features were associated with the MS cluster, and the authors said that larger cohorts are needed. Repertoires from 18 of 34 MS patients were grouped by phylogenetic analysis into a cluster of related CDR3 sequences, suggesting a possible repertoire-level signature. Expanded clones from different subjects shared no identical CDR3 amino acid sequences, which suggests that TCR-beta repertoires were private in all groups.

To synthesize cDNA, template-switch 5'RACE was performed with a primer carrying a 10-nucleotide random unique molecular identifier so that each TCR transcript was tagged. Every sequencing run yielded over 160 million TCR-beta sequences covering 15-18 subjects. The RNeasy kit was used for extraction of total RNA. The KAPA Real-time Library Amplification kit was used to amplify TCR-beta VDJ regions with primers for the TCR constant region and the 5'RACE anchor. Sample indexes and Illumina adaptors were added in a first PCR, after which library yield was increased in a second PCR. After Ampure bead purification, the TCR product of roughly 650 bp was size-selected on a 2% E-gel SizeSelection system. Before pooling, libraries had their quality checked on a Bioanalyzer, their concentration measured with Qubit, and their quantity determined with the Kapa Library Quantification kit. Paired-end 2 x 150 bp sequencing of the libraries was performed on an Illumina HiSeq 2500. To increase sequence diversity, roughly 24-32% phiX was spiked into each library pool. The original methods were these. Quality-filtered reads were processed with the UMI-based MiGEC pipeline, and over 80% of raw TCR sequences were removed by the MiGEC pipeline during error correction. VDJ genes were aligned to IMGT germline references, and each clonotype was defined by a unique CDR3 amino acid sequence together with V-J genes. VDJtools evaluated clonal expansion, Shannon diversity and CDR3 relatedness (CalcPairwiseDistances, ClusterSamples); CLCbio workbench built phylogenetic trees. A clone was classed as expanded if it had 8 or more unique UMIs, a cutoff based on coefficient-of-variation modelling across technical triplicates. The raw public data were reprocessed by TCRdb itself: fastp quality trimming at Q25, MiXCR clonotype calling, in-frame beta chains only. All rows with the same CDR3 protein become a single entry with the most common DNA and genes. In this record, the V and J calls reflect TCRdb's handling and not the investigators' own analysis. The sample contains tens of thousands of distinct CDR3 sequences, 3.5% to 5% of them found a single time. The ten largest clonotypes hold 6.5% to 7.5% of the sample.

Inclusive of the bounding cysteine and phenylalanine, the CDR3 is 13 residues long. Here the CDR3 DNA is all that survives: 39 bases in frame from base 1. Taken from the germline V gene, the CDR1 and CDR2 loops are SGHRS and YFSETQ. V was cut back by 0 bases and J by 6 bases, leaving a gap of 6 bases between them. For the unsorted PBMC libraries, 2 million PBMCs were stored in RNAlater at -80 degrees C until RNA extraction and were used to generate the libraries. Multiple sclerosis patients were enrolled in a US clinical protocol under which disease progression was evaluated by magnetic resonance imaging. PBMCs were separated from peripheral blood using Ficoll-Hypaque density gradient centrifugation and then cryopreserved in liquid nitrogen. This clonotype was observed at least ten times. There is no known antigen for this receptor. Base qualities are not provided; no much larger clone lies one nucleotide away.

The sequence was collected from a man younger than 45 with multiple sclerosis. Material for sequencing was PBMCs. The chain joins TRBV5-1 to TRBJ2-2, with the D gene not clear enough to name. CDR3 region: CASSLEAAGELFF. The nucleotide sequence reads as follows: TGCGCCAGCAGCTTGGAAGCCGCCGGGGAGCTGTTTTTT.